A single sample is the source of the 25 T cell receptor beta chains below, sequenced in a study of CD8 T cells in ankylosing spondylitis. From the 5' RACE reads, TCRdb called clonotypes with MiXCR, one entry per CDR3 protein. The sample shows a few hundred thousand distinct CDR3 sequences, approximately 22% of them seen only once. Material for sequencing was blood, either unsorted or a sorted T cell fraction (not recorded which). These receptor sequences come from a male donor with ankylosing spondylitis or in good health (not recorded which).

The chain combines TRBV5-5 with TRBJ2-1, with 9 bases that match TRBD2. Germline V lookup: CDR1 SGHKS, CDR2 YYEKEE (reference sequence). CDR3 length equals 17 residues. The J segment lost 4 bases and the V segment lost 0 bases, leaving 8 bases of the junction unmatched. The CDR3 DNA follows: TGTGCCAGCAGCTTGGCCGTTTCGGCGGGGGGGTACAATGAGCAGTTCTTC. Translation gives CASSLAVSAGGYNEQFF.

This clonotype appeared a few times. The chain has TRBV20-1 and TRBJ2-3; no firm D call. Germline V gives CDR1 DFQATT, CDR2 SNEGSKA (reference sequence). The V and J ends lost 2 bases and 4 bases respectively, with 10 bases between them. CDR3 size: 13 residues. The CDR3 region has the DNA TGCAGTGCTAGATCGCGGTTGTCAGATACGCAGTATTTT. Translated, it gives CSARSRLSDTQYF.

This chain links TRBV12-3 or TRBV12-4 with TRBJ2-3; no clear D. V lost 4 bases, J lost 8 bases, and 22 bases lay in between. The CDR3 has 16 residues. CDR3 DNA: TGTGCCAGCAGTTCCTCGCGGCTGAGTCGCAGAGGTACGCAGTATTTT. It is translated as CASSSSRLSRRGTQYF.

The J gene is TRBJ2-3, the V gene TRBV25-1; 10 bases agree with TRBD2. V shed 2 bases and J 0 bases; nucleotides not matched to a gene: 8. The CDR3 is 18 residues long. The germline gives CDR1 MGHDK, CDR2 SYGVNS. This CDR3 is CASSEIAGGGLSTDTQYF. CDR3 nucleotides: TGTGCCAGCAGTGAAATAGCGGGGGGTGGTCTTAGCACAGATACGCAGTATTTT.

This clonotype has only a few counts. This sequence joins TRBV20-1 and TRBJ2-3; D is unresolved. This CDR3 spans 15 amino acids. V was shortened by 0 bases and J by 5 bases, with 15 bases between the two germline ends. Germline V gene data show CDR1 as DFQATT and CDR2 as SNEGSKA (reference sequence). The CDR3 nucleotides read TGCAGTGCTAGAGATCGGCCCTATGGCAGAGATACGCAGTATTTT. As protein: CSARDRPYGRDTQYF.

In its sample, this clonotype was seen a few times. The rearrangement links TRBV5-1 to TRBJ2-7; D may be TRBD1 (6 bases). CDR1 is SGHRS and CDR2 is YFSETQ in the germline V gene. Trimming removed 4 bases at V and 2 bases at J, with 19 bases between. There are 16 residues in the CDR3. The CDR3 reads CASSDEQGVLPYEQYF. The DNA for the CDR3 is TGCGCCAGCAGCGACGAACAGGGCGTCTTGCCCTACGAGCAGTACTTC.

This sequence joins TRBV20-1 and TRBJ2-7, with a tentative D call TRBD2 (7 bases). From germline, CDR1 is DFQATT and CDR2 SNEGSKA (reference sequence). V lost 0 bases and J lost 6, with 21 bases in between. The CDR3 is made up of 16 amino acids. CDR3 sequence: CSARDPSKQGGTEQYF. DNA for the CDR3: TGCAGTGCTAGAGATCCCTCTAAACAGGGAGGGACCGAGCAGTACTTC.

This clonotype was recorded a few times. V gene TRBV30 combines with J gene TRBJ2-5, with D possibly TRBD2 on 6 matching bases. The length of the CDR3 is 12 residues. Germline values: CDR1 GTSNPN, CDR2 SVGIG (reference sequence). V was trimmed by 6 bases and J by 3 bases, leaving 11 bases between them. The CDR3 DNA sequence: TGTGCCTGTAAACCGGGAGAAGAGACCCAGTACTTC. This gives the protein CACKPGEETQYF.

This clonotype came up a few times. The rearrangement uses TRBV29-1 and TRBJ2-7; a possible D gene is TRBD2 (5 bases). The germline V and J ends were trimmed by 6 bases and 3 bases, with 12 bases remaining between them. Looked up from germline, CDR1 is SQVTM and CDR2 is ANQGSEA. This CDR3 is built from 12 residues. The CDR3 coding sequence is TGCAGCGTCATTACAGACTACTACGAGCAGTACTTC. The encoded protein is CSVITDYYEQYF.

The J gene is TRBJ2-7, the V gene TRBV6-1; D tentatively fits TRBD1 or TRBD2 (6 bases each). The CDR3 is 15 residues long. Germline-derived CDR1 and CDR2 are MNHNS and SASEGT. Trimming removed 0 bases from V and 7 bases from J, with 16 bases in between. CDR3 nucleotide sequence: TGTGCCAGCAGTGAAGCTTGGGGGGCGGGGTGGGAGCAGTACTTC. This gives the protein CASSEAWGAGWEQYF.

The V call is TRBV6-1, the J call TRBJ1-1; 10 positions agree with TRBD1. This CDR3 region has 17 residues. Germline V gene data show CDR1 as MNHNS and CDR2 as SASEGT. With 6 bases clipped from V and 3 bases from J, the junction kept 13 bases outside the gene matches. Here the CDR3 DNA reads TGTGCCAGCAGCTCACCCAGGGACAGGGGAGCGGACACTGAAGCTTTCTTT. Encoded protein: CASSSPRDRGADTEAFF.

The chain combines TRBV4-1 with TRBJ1-1, with 7 bases lining up with TRBD1. The V and J ends lost 3 bases and 3 bases, in that order; junction bases with no gene match: 13. The CDR3 consists of 17 residues. The germline V gene has CDR1 MGHRA and CDR2 YSYEKL. Here the CDR3 reads CASSHQDRSFRDTEAFF. In nucleotides, the CDR3 is TGCGCCAGCAGCCACCAGGACAGGAGCTTCCGTGACACTGAAGCTTTCTTT.

This clonotype was seen a few times. V is TRBV11-2 and J is TRBJ2-7, with no clear D. The CDR3 is 12 amino acids. V was cut by 5 bases and J by 2 bases, with 7 bases left in between. CDR1 is SGHAT, CDR2 FQNNGV, per germline. The CDR3 reads CASSHLTYEQYF. DNA for the CDR3: TGTGCCAGCAGCCACTTGACCTACGAGCAGTACTTC. Looking up the rest from reference TRBV11-2 and TRBJ2-7 gives the full variable domain: EAGVAQSPRYKIIEKRQSVAFWCNPISGHATLYWYQQILGQGPKLLIQFQNNGVVDDSQLPKDRFSAERLKGVDSTLKIQPAKLEDSAVYLCASSHLTYEQYFGPGTRLTVT.

This clonotype appeared a single time. The V gene is TRBV4-1, the J gene TRBJ2-5; TRBD2 aligns across 7 bases. The germline V gene encodes CDR1 MGHRA and CDR2 YSYEKL. The CDR3 is made up of 15 amino acids. V dropped 2 bases and J dropped 8; count of bases not matched to a gene: 11. The CDR3 spells CASSQSASGTQTQYF. DNA of the CDR3: TGCGCCAGCAGCCAATCGGCTAGCGGAACACAAACCCAGTACTTC.

This clonotype has only one observation. The chain combines TRBV3-1 with TRBJ2-7, with TRBD1 as a possible D gene (6 bases). Germline CDR1 is LGHDT and CDR2 is YNNKEL (reference sequence). The CDR3 consists of 17 residues. Trimming took off 0 bases at V and 3 bases at J, with 18 bases between the two ends. In nucleotides, the CDR3 is TGTGCCAGCAGCCAAGACGTCGTTTGGGGGCAGGGCTACGAGCAGTACTTC. Encoded protein: CASSQDVVWGQGYEQYF.

This clonotype has at least ten counts. V gene TRBV12-3 or TRBV12-4 combines with J gene TRBJ2-5; tentative D call: TRBD1 (5 bases). The ends were cut back, 2 bases at V and 3 bases at J, with 7 bases in the middle. There are 13 residues in the CDR3. The CDR3 nucleotides are TGTGCCAGCAGTTTACCAGGGAAAGAGACCCAGTACTTC. It encodes CASSLPGKETQYF.

CDR3: CASSLLLDQETQYF. The CDR3 bases are TGTGCCAGCAGCCTACTACTGGATCAAGAGACCCAGTACTTC. The chain combines TRBV3-1 with TRBJ2-5; D gene uncertain. The CDR3 spans 14 residues. Germline V gives CDR1 LGHDT, CDR2 YNNKEL (reference sequence). Trimming removed 4 bases at V and 2 bases at J, with 11 bases between.

V and J are TRBV28 and TRBJ2-5, with 8 bases identical to TRBD2. This CDR3 is built from 15 residues. Germline values: CDR1 MDHEN, CDR2 SYDVKM. The junction had 12 bases not matched to a gene; V was cut back by 7 bases and J by 5 bases. As DNA, the CDR3 is TGTGCCAGCAACCAAGAACGGGGGGGCCGTGAGACCCAGTACTTC. Its translation: CASNQERGGRETQYF. Combining the CDR3 with reference TRBV28 and TRBJ2-5 gives the whole variable domain DVKVTQSSRYLVKRTGEKVFLECVQDMDHENMFWYRQDPGLGLRLIYFSYDVKMKEKGDIPEGYSVSREKKERFSLILESASTNQTSMYLCASNQERGGRETQYFGPGTRLLVL.

This clonotype was recorded many times. The rearrangement uses TRBV6-4 and TRBJ2-3; D is uncertain. V gave up 0 bases and J gave up 4 bases, with 11 bases separating them. CDR3 length: 15 residues. Germline lookup yields CDR1 MRHNA and CDR2 SNTAGT. For the CDR3, the DNA is TGTGCCAGCAGTGACTCAAGGAGTGGGTCAGATACGCAGTATTTT. Amino acid sequence: CASSDSRSGSDTQYF.

V gene TRBV28 combines with J gene TRBJ2-1, with 12 bases fitting TRBD2. This CDR3 has 18 amino acids. Unmatched junction bases numbered 8, after V lost 1 base and J lost 4 bases. Per the germline V gene, CDR1 is MDHEN and CDR2 is SYDVKM. CDR3 sequence: CASSLSTSGGPPYNEQFF. The CDR3 DNA sequence: TGTGCCAGCAGTTTATCCACTAGCGGGGGGCCCCCATACAATGAGCAGTTCTTC. Drawing the rest from reference TRBV28 and TRBJ2-1, the complete variable domain is DVKVTQSSRYLVKRTGEKVFLECVQDMDHENMFWYRQDPGLGLRLIYFSYDVKMKEKGDIPEGYSVSREKKERFSLILESASTNQTSMYLCASSLSTSGGPPYNEQFFGPGTRLTVL.

The sample holds many counts of this clonotype. CDR3 sequence (DNA): TGTGCCAGCAGCCAATGGGGGTACAATGAGCAGTTCTTC. This sequence encodes CASSQWGYNEQFF. This chain connects TRBV14 to TRBJ2-1; D tentatively reads TRBD1 or TRBD2 (5 bases each). Between the trimmed V and J ends, which lost 2 bases and 4 bases, there was a span of 6 bases. Germline V CDR1 and CDR2: SGHDN, FVKESK. The CDR3 sequence is 13 residues long.

The genes are TRBV12-3 or TRBV12-4 and TRBJ1-1; no clear D gene. CDR3 size: 14 residues. V shed 5 bases and J shed 4 bases, with 14 bases lying between them. CDR3 nucleotide sequence: TGTGCCAGCAGTGCCGGCCGTGGAGGCACTGAAGCTTTCTTT. Protein product: CASSAGRGGTEAFF.

This chain connects TRBV11-1 to TRBJ2-3; perhaps TRBD2 as D (6 bases). V was cut by 2 bases and J by 2 bases, with 14 bases left in between. The CDR3 is 16 amino acids. Per the germline V gene, CDR1 is SGHAT and CDR2 is FQDESV (reference sequence). The CDR3 sequence is CASSLLGGIDTDTQYF. As DNA, the CDR3 is TGTGCCAGCAGCTTATTGGGAGGAATCGACACAGATACGCAGTATTTT.

The chain is built from TRBV7-2 and TRBJ2-7; D unresolved. CDR1 SGHTA and CDR2 FQGNSA come from the germline V gene. The CDR3 spans 13 residues. Deletions cut 4 bases from V and 3 bases from J, with 10 bases between. DNA for the CDR3: TGTGCCAGCAGCTCGTTTCTCCACTACGAGCAGTACTTC. Amino acids: CASSSFLHYEQYF.

The chain couples TRBV6-5 to TRBJ2-2; D might be TRBD2 (6 bases). This CDR3 spans 15 amino acids. Germline CDR1 is MNHEY and CDR2 is SVGAGI. The V gene lost 0 bases and the J gene lost 2 bases, with 7 bases spanning the gap. Here the CDR3 DNA reads TGTGCCAGCAGTTACTCGGAGGGAAACACCGGGGAGCTGTTTTTT. Amino acid sequence: CASSYSEGNTGELFF.